The TCR beta chain under discussion was sequenced for a study of blood T cells in healthy people across ages. Notes on the study in general: Possibly, changes in expanded clonotypes were confounded because donor CMV status was unknown.

CDR1 is MDHEN, CDR2 SYDVKM, per germline. The V and J ends lost 4 bases and 4 bases, in that order; junction bases with no gene match: 11. The length of the CDR3 is 17 residues. Details on this clonotype: Its specificity is unknown.

The use of a sample-barcoded 5' primer and a J-beta primer mix characterized a second PCR of roughly 7 to 11 cycles. TCRdb called the 5' RACE reads again in MiXCR, with one record for every CDR3 protein. Found here are approximately 880,000 distinct CDR3 sequences, around 48% of them singletons; the top ten hold 13%. Sequencing used blood. The TCR comes from a young man in good health. The chain recombines TRBV28 with TRBJ1-5; 9 positions agree with TRBD1. DNA for the CDR3: TGTGCCAGCAGTTCGCCCGGGACAGGGAGGAGTAATCAGCCCCAGCATTTT. Amino acids: CASSSPGTGRSNQPQHF.